These 5 T cell receptor beta chains came from one sample sequenced in a study of vaccination and CD4 T cells after COVID-19. Cultured CD4+ T-cell DNA underwent Oncomine TCR Beta short-read sequencing. Genomic DNA extraction was carried out from cultured CD4+ T cells. TCRdb re-called the PCR reads through MiXCR, storing one row per CDR3 protein. The sample contains 9,000 to 9,500 distinct CDR3 sequences, roughly a third of which appear only once. The treatment is: 10-day PBMC culture with coronavirus spike peptide pools or control peptides (ViraFEST assay). The unexposed donor gave CD4+ T cells before the COVID-19 pandemic (2011-2018). The antigens of these receptors remain unknown. Sequenced sample: CD4+ T cells from blood, cultured in vitro. The receptors here all came from a human donor in good health.

This clonotype has more than one count but fewer than ten. The CDR3 DNA reads TGTGCCACCAGTGAATGGACAGGGGCGGGAGATACGCAGTATTTT. This codes for CATSEWTGAGDTQYF. The chain has TRBV24-1 and TRBJ2-3, with 9 bases matching TRBD1. This CDR3 has 15 residues. Per the germline V gene, CDR1 is KGHDR and CDR2 is SFDVKD. J gave up 5 bases and V 4 bases, and 6 bases lay outside the gene matches.

This clonotype was counted only a few times. This sequence joins TRBV7-9 and TRBJ1-2; 7 nucleotides line up with TRBD1. This CDR3 is built from 13 residues. Germline V CDR1 and CDR2: SEHNR, FQNEAQ (reference sequence). The junction had 8 bases not matched to a gene; V was cut back by 5 bases and J by 8 bases. The CDR3 protein is CASSLGTVRGYTF. The CDR3 bases are TGTGCCAGCAGCCTTGGGACAGTTCGGGGCTACACCTTC. Drawing the rest from reference TRBV7-9 and TRBJ1-2, the complete variable domain is DTGVSQNPRHKITKRGQNVTFRCDPISEHNRLYWYRQTLGQGPEFLTYFQNEAQLEKSRLLSDRFSAERPKGSFSTLEIQRTEQGDSAMYLCASSLGTVRGYTFGSGTRLTVV.

CDR3 in amino acids: CASSLHATGELFF. DNA of the CDR3: TGTGCCAGCAGCCTACATGCAACCGGGGAGCTGTTTTTT. The rearrangement uses TRBV11-3 and TRBJ2-2; D is ambiguous. This CDR3 spans 13 amino acids. Trimming stripped 5 bases from V and 5 bases from J, with 9 bases between. Germline V gene lookup returns CDR1 SGHNT and CDR2 YENEEA.

The rearrangement uses TRBV19 and TRBJ2-3; a possible D gene is TRBD2 (5 bases). There are 17 residues in the CDR3. V was pared by 5 bases and J by 0 bases, with 18 bases between. The germline V gene encodes CDR1 LNHDA and CDR2 SQIVND (reference sequence). The CDR3 reads CASSRSSSRSSTDTQYF. CDR3 nucleotides: TGTGCCAGTAGTCGGAGTTCTAGCAGAAGCAGCACAGATACGCAGTATTTT.

The chain employs TRBV28 and TRBJ2-7, with 7 bases that match TRBD2. Germline trimming cut 2 bases from V and 6 bases from J; bases unmatched to any gene: 10. This CDR3 has 15 residues. Per germline, CDR1 MDHEN and CDR2 SYDVKM. The CDR3 DNA is TGTGCCAGCAGTTTACCGGGAGGAGGATCCCTCGAGCAGTACTTC. Residues: CASSLPGGGSLEQYF.